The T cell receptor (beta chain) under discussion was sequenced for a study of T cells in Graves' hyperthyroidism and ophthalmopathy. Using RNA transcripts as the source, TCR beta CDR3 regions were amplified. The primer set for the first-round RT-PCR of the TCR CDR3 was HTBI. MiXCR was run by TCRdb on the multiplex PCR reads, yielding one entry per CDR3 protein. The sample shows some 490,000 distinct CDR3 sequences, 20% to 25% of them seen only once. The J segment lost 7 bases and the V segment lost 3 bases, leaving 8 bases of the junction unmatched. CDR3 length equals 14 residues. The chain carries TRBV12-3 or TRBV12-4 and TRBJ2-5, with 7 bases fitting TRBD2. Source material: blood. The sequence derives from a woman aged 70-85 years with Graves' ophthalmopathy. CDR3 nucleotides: TGTGCCAGCAGTTTGCTGCGGGAGTCGGGGACCCAGTACTTC. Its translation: CASSLLRESGTQYF.